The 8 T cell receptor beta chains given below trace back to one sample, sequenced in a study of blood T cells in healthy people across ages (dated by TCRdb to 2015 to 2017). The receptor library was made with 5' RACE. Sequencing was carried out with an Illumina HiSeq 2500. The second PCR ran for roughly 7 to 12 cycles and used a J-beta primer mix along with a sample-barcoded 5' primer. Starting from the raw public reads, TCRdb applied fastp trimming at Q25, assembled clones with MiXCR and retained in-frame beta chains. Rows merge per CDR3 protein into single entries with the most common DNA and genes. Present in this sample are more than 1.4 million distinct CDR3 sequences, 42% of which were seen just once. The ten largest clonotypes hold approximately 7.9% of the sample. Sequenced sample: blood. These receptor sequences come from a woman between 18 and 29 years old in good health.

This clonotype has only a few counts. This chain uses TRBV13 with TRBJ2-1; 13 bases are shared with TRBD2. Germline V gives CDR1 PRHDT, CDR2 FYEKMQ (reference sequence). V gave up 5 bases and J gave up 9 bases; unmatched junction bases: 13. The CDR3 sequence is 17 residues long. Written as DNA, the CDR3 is TGTGCCAGCAGCCCCCGGACTAGCGGGGGTAATAGGGTTGAGCAGTTCTTC. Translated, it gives CASSPRTSGGNRVEQFF.

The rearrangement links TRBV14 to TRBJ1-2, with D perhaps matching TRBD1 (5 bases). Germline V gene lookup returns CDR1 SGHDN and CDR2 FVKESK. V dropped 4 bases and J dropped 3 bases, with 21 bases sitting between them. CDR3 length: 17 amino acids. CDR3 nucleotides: TGTGCCAGCAGCCCCTACCCAGGGAGCGCGGGCGACTATGGCTACACCTTC. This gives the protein CASSPYPGSAGDYGYTF. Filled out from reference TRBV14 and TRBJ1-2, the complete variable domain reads EAGVTQFPSHSVIEKGQTVTLRCDPISGHDNLYWYRRVMGKEIKFLLHFVKESKQDESGMPNNRFLAERTGGTYSTLKVQPAELEDSGVYFCASSPYPGSAGDYGYTFGSGTRLTVV.

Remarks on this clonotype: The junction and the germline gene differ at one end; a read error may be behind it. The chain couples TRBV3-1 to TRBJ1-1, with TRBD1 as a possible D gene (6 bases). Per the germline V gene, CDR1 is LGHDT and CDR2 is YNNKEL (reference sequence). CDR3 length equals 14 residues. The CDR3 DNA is TGTGCCAGCAGCACAAGGGGGTGGAACATTGAAGCTTTCTTT. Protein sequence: CASSTRGWNIEAFF.

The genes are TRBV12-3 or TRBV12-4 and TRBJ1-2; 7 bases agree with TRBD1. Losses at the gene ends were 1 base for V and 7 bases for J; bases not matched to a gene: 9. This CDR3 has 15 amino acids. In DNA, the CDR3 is TGTGCCAGCAGTTTAGTGGACAGGCTTGGACGTGGCTACACCTTC. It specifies CASSLVDRLGRGYTF.

The chain's CDR3 is CASSEWVAGYTF. The CDR3 nucleotides are TGTGCCAGCAGTGAATGGGTTGCCGGCTACACCTTC. The chain uses TRBV2 and TRBJ1-2; D uncertain. Germline V lookup: CDR1 SNHLY, CDR2 FYNNEI. The CDR3 contains 12 residues. The germline V and J ends were trimmed by 2 bases and 8 bases, with 9 bases remaining between them. The entire variable domain, with the rest obtained from reference TRBV2 and TRBJ1-2, is as follows: EPEVTQTPSHQVTQMGQEVILRCVPISNHLYFYWYRQILGQKVEFLVSFYNNEISEKSEIFDDQFSVERPDGSNFTLKIRSTKLEDSAMYFCASSEWVAGYTFGSGTRLTVV.

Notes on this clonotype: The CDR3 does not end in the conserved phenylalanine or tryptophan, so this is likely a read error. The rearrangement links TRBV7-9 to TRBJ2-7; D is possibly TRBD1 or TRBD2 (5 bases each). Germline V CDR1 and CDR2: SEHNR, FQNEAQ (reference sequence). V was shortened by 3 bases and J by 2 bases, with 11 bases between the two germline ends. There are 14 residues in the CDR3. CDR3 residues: CASSLGDGTYEQYL. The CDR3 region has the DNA TGTGCCAGCAGCTTGGGGGACGGAACCTACGAGCAGTACTTG.

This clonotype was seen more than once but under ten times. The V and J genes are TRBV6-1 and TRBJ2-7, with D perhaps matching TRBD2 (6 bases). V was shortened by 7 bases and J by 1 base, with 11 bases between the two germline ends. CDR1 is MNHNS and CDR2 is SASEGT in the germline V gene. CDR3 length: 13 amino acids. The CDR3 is CASTMDYSYEQYF. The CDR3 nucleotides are TGTGCCAGCACCATGGACTATTCCTACGAGCAGTACTTC.

The CDR3 reads CATSGERDYNEQFF. The CDR3 DNA sequence: TGTGCCACCAGCGGCGAGCGAGACTACAATGAGCAGTTCTTC. The chain joins TRBV15 to TRBJ2-1; D not resolved. The CDR3 has 14 residues. With 5 bases removed from V and 3 bases from J, the gap between germline ends came to 11 bases. Per germline, CDR1 LNHNV and CDR2 YYDKDF (reference sequence).